The source of this T cell receptor (beta chain) is a study of spatial heterogeneity in lung cancer. As for the study in general: Sequences of the beta chain were consistently detected in greater numbers than alpha-chain sequences. The average appearance count of each unique TCR and UMI combination in raw reads was more than ten.

From germline, CDR1 is MNHEY and CDR2 SVGEGT. The junction had 13 bases not matched to a gene; V was cut back by 8 bases and J by 5 bases. The CDR3 covers 15 residues. Regarding this clonotype: Antigen specificity is unknown.

MiXCR was run by TCRdb on the 5' RACE reads, yielding one entry per CDR3 protein. The table has 85,000 to 100,000 distinct CDR3 sequences, around 12% seen once. General study findings and limits: Relative to follow-up, resection was when ubiquitous expanded tumor TCRs appeared more in blood.

The time point here: sample taken at primary tumor resection. Whole RNA was taken from tumor, nontumor lung or frozen PBMC; it was then sequenced unsorted. Material: PBMCs, obtained at surgery. The sequence came from a male donor with early-stage non-small cell lung cancer. The J gene is TRBJ2-3, the V gene TRBV6-2 or TRBV6-3; 7 positions match TRBD1. This CDR3 reads CASLRDSLERDTQYF. The CDR3, as DNA: TGTGCCAGCCTCCGGGACAGCCTCGAGAGAGATACGCAGTATTTT.